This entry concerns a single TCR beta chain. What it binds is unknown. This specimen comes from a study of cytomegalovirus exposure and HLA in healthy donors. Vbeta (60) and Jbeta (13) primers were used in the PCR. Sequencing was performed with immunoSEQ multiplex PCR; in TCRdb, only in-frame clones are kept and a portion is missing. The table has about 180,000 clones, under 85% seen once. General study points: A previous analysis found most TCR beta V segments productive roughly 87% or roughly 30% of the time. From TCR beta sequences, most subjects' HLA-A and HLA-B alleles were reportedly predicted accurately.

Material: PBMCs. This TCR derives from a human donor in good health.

The CDR3 here is CASRKGQFINEKLFF. Written as DNA, the CDR3 is TGCGCCAGCAGGAAGGGACAGTTCATTAATGAAAAACTGTTTTTT. J is TRBJ1-4 and V is TRBV5-1, with 7 positions matching TRBD1. The CDR3 covers 15 residues. The germline V gene has CDR1 SGHRS and CDR2 YFSETQ. Germline trimming cut 5 bases from V and 4 bases from J; bases unmatched to any gene: 8.